This TCR beta chain was captured by sequencing in a study of cytomegalovirus exposure and HLA in healthy donors. Deletions cut 4 bases from V and 5 bases from J, with 11 bases between. Germline assignment: CDR1 MGHRA and CDR2 YSYEKL. The length of the CDR3 is 13 residues. Of note for this clone: Its antigen is as yet unknown.

Study-wide points: Some public TCRs appeared in many individuals, while most sequences were rare. In an earlier analysis, productive rearrangement rates for most beta V segments clustered near 90% or 30%. The authors reported that TCR beta sequences could predict HLA-A and HLA-B alleles. These predictions were accurate for most subjects in the first cohort.

Researchers ran the PCR with 60 Vbeta and 13 Jbeta primers. Repertoires were generated with immunoSEQ multiplex PCR, while TCRdb's copy carries only in-frame clones and drops some. The data show approximately 100,000 clones, more than 60% seen once. This receptor was taken from a man in his forties in good health and CMV-seronegative. The sequenced sample was PBMCs. The chain joins TRBV4-1 to TRBJ2-5; D is unclear. CDR3 sequence reads: CASSPPGRETQYF. In DNA form, the CDR3 reads TGCGCCAGCAGCCCCCCCGGTCGGGAGACCCAGTACTTC.